Each of the 24 T cell receptor gamma chains below was sequenced from the same sample in a study of γδ T cells in repeated Plasmodium falciparum infection. Gammadelta T cells were flow-sorted from PBMC into Vgamma9/Vdelta2+ and Vdelta2-negative populations for bulk analysis. TCRdb reanalysed the multiplex PCR reads via CATT. The profile shows more than 20,000 gamma-chain clones, over 2.5% of them singletons. Specimen: gamma-delta T cells from blood. These receptors all come from a pool of human donors (malaria-infected and uninfected, not separated).

Concerning this clone: A read error likely explains why the TCRdb protein, taken from a much larger clone, differs from this DNA's translation at residue 5; the protein shown is translated from the DNA. This chain uses TRGV9 with TRGJ1 or TRGJ2. TCRdb does not report a J gene; here it was assigned by matching the DNA to germline references. The CDR3 has 13 residues. CDR1 is GITISATS, CDR2 ISYDGTV, per germline (reference sequence). With 6 bases clipped from V and 4 bases from J, the junction kept 9 bases outside the gene matches. The CDR3 coding sequence is TGTGCCTTGTGGAAGGGGGGATATTATAAGAAACTCTTT. It translates to CALWKGGYYKKLF.

Concerning this clone: A read error likely explains this, since a far larger clone differs by one base. Other DNA variants within this sample encode the same CDR3. The chain couples TRGV9 to TRGJ1 or TRGJ2. This CDR3 has 13 amino acids. Germline V lookup: CDR1 GITISATS, CDR2 ISYDGTV (reference sequence). CDR3 residues: CALWEVRTLGKVF. CDR3 sequence (DNA): TGTGCCTTGTGGGAGGTGCGGACTCTAGGGAAGGTCTTC.

Ten or more counts support this clone. Given a far larger clone just one base away, this is likely a sequencing read error. There is no J gene call, but TRGV9 is given as the V gene. The CDR3 is made up of 16 amino acids. CDR1 and CDR2 (germline): GITISATS, ISYDGTV (reference sequence). CDR3 in amino acids: CALWEVGSVGKKIKVF. CDR3 in DNA: TGTGCCTTGTGGGAGGTGGGTTCGGTGGGCAAAAAAATCAAGGTATTC.

This clone was recorded at least ten times. The TCRdb protein, from a much larger clone, departs from this DNA's translation at residue 3, likely by read error; the protein shown derives from the DNA. The chain's CDR3 is CAAWDGQIYKKLF. CDR3 in DNA: TGTGCCGCCTGGGATGGGCAGATTTATAAGAAACTCTTT. The rearrangement uses TRGV4 and TRGJ1 or TRGJ2. Germline assignment: CDR1 EGSTGY and CDR2 YDSYTSSV. The CDR3 consists of 13 residues.

Concerning this clone itself: This DNA translates differently at residue 12 from the TCRdb protein, which is that of a much larger clone; a read error is likely, and the protein shown is the DNA's own translation. The J gene went uncalled, whereas the V gene is TRGV9. The germline V gene encodes CDR1 GITISATS and CDR2 ISYDGTV (reference sequence). The CDR3 is 14 residues long. CDR3 in amino acids: CAHILELGKKIRVF. The CDR3 DNA is TGTGCCCACATTTTGGAGTTGGGCAAAAAAATCAGGGTATTT.

There are a few counts of this clone. The protein in TCRdb stems from a much larger clone and differs at residue 9 from this DNA's translation, likely a read error; here the protein is translated from the DNA. The V gene call is TRGV9, and the J gene call is absent. CDR1 and CDR2 (germline): GITISATS, ISYDGTV (reference sequence). CDR3 size: 11 residues. The CDR3 DNA is TGTGCCTTGTGGGACCCATGTATGGAACTCTTT. As protein: CALWDPCMELF.

This clone turned up a few times. A far more abundant clone sits one base away, making this likely a read error. The same CDR3 also results from other DNA sequences found in this sample. The chain combines TRGV9 with TRGJ1 or TRGJ2. Matching the DNA to germline supplied the J gene, which TCRdb does not give. V dropped 4 bases and J dropped 6; count of bases not matched to a gene: 9. Germline CDR1 reads GITISATS; CDR2 reads ISYDGTV (reference sequence). This CDR3 comprises 13 residues. This chain's CDR3 is CALWEVPSYKKLF. The CDR3, as DNA: TGTGCCTTGTGGGAAGTGCCGAGTTATAAGAAACTCTTT.

This clone was observed many times. The chain employs TRGV4 and TRGJ1 or TRGJ2. This CDR3 region has 17 residues. Germline trimming cut 4 bases from V and 0 bases from J; bases unmatched to any gene: 15. CDR1 EGSTGY and CDR2 YDSYTSSV come from the germline V gene. CDR3 amino acids: CATWDGRPVVNYYKKLF. Written as DNA, the CDR3 is TGTGCCACCTGGGACGGGCGTCCCGTCGTGAATTATTATAAGAAACTCTTT.

This clone was counted at least ten times. This DNA's translation differs at residue 10 from TCRdb's protein, which comes from a much larger clone; a read error is likely, and the protein shown is translated from the DNA. J is TRGJ1 or TRGJ2 and V is TRGV4. Germline lookup yields CDR1 EGSTGY and CDR2 YDSYTSSV. This CDR3 is 12 amino acids long. In nucleotides, the CDR3 is TGTGCCACCTGGGTCGCCGTGTATAAGGAACTCTTT. Translating gives CATWVAVYKELF.

This clone was observed many times. With a far larger clone one base away, a read error is the likely cause. The sample holds other DNA sequences that translate to the same CDR3. The CDR3 DNA sequence: TGTGCCTTGTGGGAGCCGGTCGGTAGTGACTGGATCAAGACGTTT. Amino acids: CALWEPVGSDWIKTF. J is TRGJP2 and V is TRGV9. The CDR3 has 15 amino acids. The germline gives CDR1 GITISATS, CDR2 ISYDGTV (reference sequence).

The J gene is TRGJP2, the V gene TRGV4. TCRdb records no J gene; here it was assigned by comparing the DNA to germline. V lost 0 bases to trimming and J lost 11 bases; unmatched junction nucleotides: 9. Per germline, CDR1 EGSTGY and CDR2 YDSYTSSV. This CDR3 has 14 residues. The DNA of the CDR3 is TGTGCCACCTGGGATGGGCCAGGAGGATGGATCAAGACGTTT. It yields the protein CATWDGPGGWIKTF.

This clone was recorded many times. The translation of this DNA and the TCRdb protein of a much larger clone differ at residue 9, probably owing to a read error; the protein shown here is translated from the DNA. The chain has TRGV9 and TRGJP. The CDR3 is 17 amino acids. Germline assignment: CDR1 GITISATS and CDR2 ISYDGTV (reference sequence). J gave up 9 bases and V 0 bases, and 8 bases lay outside the gene matches. The DNA of the CDR3 is TGTGCCTTGTGGGAGGTGCAAGGGAGGTTGGGCAAAAAAATCAAGGTATTT. This encodes CALWEVQGRLGKKIKVF.

This clone is medium-sized. The sample carries other DNA sequences with the same CDR3. The rearrangement joins TRGV3 to TRGJP2. J gave up 3 bases and V 0 bases, and 4 bases lay outside the gene matches. CDR1 and CDR2 from the germline V gene are VTNTFY and YDVSTARD (reference sequence). The CDR3 totals 15 residues. The DNA of the CDR3 is TGTGCCACCTGGGACAGGCAGGGTAGTGATTGGATCAAGACGTTT. Translated: CATWDRQGSDWIKTF.

The table lists this clone with many counts. The protein TCRdb gives is from a much larger clone and does not agree with this DNA's translation at residue 11, likely a read error; the protein shown here comes from the DNA. The J gene is TRGJ1 or TRGJ2, the V gene TRGV9. Germline CDR1 is GITISATS and CDR2 is ISYDGTV (reference sequence). CDR3 length: 15 residues. CDR3 DNA sequence: TGTGCCTTGTGGGAGGCGTACCGAAATTATCATAAGAAACTCTTT. Translation: CALWEAYRNYHKKLF.

This clone showed up many times. With only one base between it and a far larger clone, this is likely a read error. Other DNA sequences from this sample encode an identical CDR3 as well. The chain joins TRGV9 to TRGJP. Because TCRdb records no J gene, it was assigned here through a match of the DNA to germline. Germline assignment: CDR1 GITISATS and CDR2 ISYDGTV (reference sequence). The CDR3 totals 18 residues. J was trimmed by 7 bases and V by 3 bases; bases with no gene match: 12. The CDR3 region has the DNA TGTGCCTTGTGGGAGCCTAGGGACCCGGAGTTGGGCAAAAAAATCAAGGTATTT. Its translation: CALWEPRDPELGKKIKVF.

This clone was found a few times. Since a far larger clone is one base different, this is likely a read error. The same CDR3 also results from other DNA sequences found in this sample. The chain recombines TRGV9 with TRGJ1 or TRGJ2. TCRdb supplies no J gene; here it was assigned by aligning the nucleotide sequence to germline. The CDR3 loop spans 15 amino acids. CDR1 GITISATS and CDR2 ISYDGTV come from the germline V gene (reference sequence). CDR3 in DNA: TGTGCCTTATGGGAGCCCCCAAGAGGCTACTATAAGAAACTCTTT. The encoded protein is CALWEPPRGYYKKLF.

As for this clone: Because the CDR3's place on the DNA is in doubt, the DNA is left out and the CDR3 is given as listed by TCRdb. Here the V gene is TRGV2, but the J gene went uncalled. The CDR3 totals 33 residues, both ends included. Germline V lookup: CDR1 EGSNGY, CDR2 YDSYNSKV. CDR3 loop: CATWDGRFRNIRNSLAVEQHWLSQVSIGRIQHF.

On this clone: Since a far larger clone is one base different, this is likely a read error. No J gene was named, though the V gene is TRGV9. Germline loops: CDR1 GITISATS, CDR2 ISYDGTV (reference sequence). The length of the CDR3 is 13 residues. This CDR3 is CALWDDQPDKKLF. The CDR3 nucleotides read TGTGCCTTGTGGGACGATCAGCCCGATAAGAAGCTCTTT.

In this sample, this clone turned up a few times. TCRdb's entry gives the protein of a much larger clone, which mismatches this DNA's translation at residue 9, likely from a read error; the protein reported here is translated from the DNA. There is no J gene call, but TRGV9 is given as the V gene. The CDR3 covers 11 residues. CDR1 GITISATS and CDR2 ISYDGTV come from the germline V gene (reference sequence). The CDR3 here is CALYRGCKRLF. The CDR3 DNA reads as TGTGCCTTGTATCGGGGGTGTAAGAGACTCTTT.

This clone was found a few times. This DNA translates differently at residue 11 from the TCRdb protein, which is that of a much larger clone; a read error is likely, and the protein shown is the DNA's own translation. The gene calls are TRGV9 and TRGJP. The J gene, not given by TCRdb, was assigned here from a germline match of the nucleotide sequence. CDR3 length equals 17 residues. Germline CDR1 and CDR2: GITISATS and ISYDGTV (reference sequence). As DNA, the CDR3 is TGTGCCTTGTGGGAGGTGACTGGTGAGTTGGTCAAAAAAATCAAGGTATTT. Its translation: CALWEVTGELVKKIKVF.

On this clone itself: This likely reflects a read error, since a far larger clone is one base away. Other nucleotide sequences in the sample specify the same CDR3. The V call is TRGV9, the J call TRGJ1 or TRGJ2. Germline matching of the DNA provided the J gene here, since TCRdb leaves it blank. Germline V lookup: CDR1 GITISATS, CDR2 ISYDGTV (reference sequence). The CDR3 is 13 residues long. This chain's CDR3 is CALWEVPRHKKLF. CDR3 sequence (DNA): TGTGCTTTGTGGGAGGTGCCTCGGCATAAGAAACTCTTT.

This clone was found many times. The CDR3 region is CATWRSGYYKKLF. The CDR3 coding sequence is TGTGCCACCTGGCGTAGCGGGTATTATAAGAAACTCTTT. J is TRGJ1 or TRGJ2 and V is TRGV5. The J gene is not listed in TCRdb, so it was assigned here from a DNA match to germline. Germline CDR1 reads VINAFY; CDR2 reads YDVSNSKD. The V and J ends lost 6 bases and 4 bases, in that order; junction bases with no gene match: 9. CDR3 size: 13 residues.

This clone has at least ten counts. The genes are TRGV5 and TRGJ1 or TRGJ2. J lost 1 base, V lost 1 base, and 4 bases had no gene match. The CDR3 has 14 amino acids. Per germline, CDR1 VINAFY and CDR2 YDVSNSKD. The CDR3 here is CATWDSPNYYKKLF. The DNA of the CDR3 is TGTGCCACCTGGGACAGTCCAAATTATTATAAGAAACTCTTT.

This clone came up many times. The genes are TRGV3 and TRGJ1 or TRGJ2. V lost 3 bases, J lost 6 bases, and 2 bases stayed unmatched. This CDR3 contains 11 residues. Germline V gives CDR1 VTNTFY, CDR2 YDVSTARD (reference sequence). The CDR3 is CATWDCYKKLF. CDR3 coding DNA: TGTGCCACCTGGGACTGTTATAAGAAACTCTTT.